This paragraph reports one T cell receptor beta chain. Its antigen is not known. The sample comes from a study of monozygotic twins with cystic fibrosis. Study-wide context: Roughly 2.8 micrograms of fragmented DNA underwent roughly 15 PCR cycles for library preparation.

Trimming cost V 5 bases and J 5 bases; bases outside gene matches: 6. The germline V gene has CDR1 LNHDA and CDR2 SQIVND (reference sequence). The CDR3 consists of 15 residues. Study-wide results and limits: Clonality was generally low (median approximately 0.009), higher in the most severe patients. Monozygotic CF twin pairs shared significantly more nucleotide-identical clonotypes than unrelated CF individuals did. In 13 of 16 pairs, V gene usage was closest to the co-twin's.

The repertoire was sequenced with immunoSEQ multiplex PCR; TCRdb's copy has only in-frame clones and lacks some. The table shows fewer than 25,000 clones, with approximately 87% occurring only once. This chain connects TRBV19 to TRBJ2-1; 10 bases match TRBD2. The specimen sequenced was blood. The sequence came from a woman aged 30 to 39 with cystic fibrosis. CDR3 DNA: TGTGCCAGTAGTGTCCTAGCGGGGGTTAACAATGAGCAGTTCTTC. This sequence encodes CASSVLAGVNNEQFF.